One and the same sample provided the 29 T cell receptor beta chains below, sequenced in a study of T-cell memory formation after mild COVID-19. Using its own MiXCR run on the 5' RACE reads, TCRdb lists one record per CDR3 protein. The table has around 250,000 distinct CDR3 sequences, more than 8% seen once. Sequencing was performed on PBMCs or a T cell subset sorted from them (not recorded which). These receptors were taken from a man between 18 and 29 years old who had mild COVID-19 (a few samples of this study predate the infection). Cell type and time point are not known.

The rearrangement links TRBV7-9 to TRBJ2-2; D gene unclear. The V and J ends lost 3 bases and 6 bases respectively, with 11 bases between them. Per germline, CDR1 SEHNR and CDR2 FQNEAQ (reference sequence). The CDR3 consists of 14 residues. The CDR3 nucleotides read TGTGCCAGCAGCTTGGACGCCCGTTCCGGGGAGCTGTTTTTT. The encoded protein is CASSLDARSGELFF.

The CDR3 nucleotides read TGTGCCAGCAGCACAGGACTAGCGGGGGGCACAGATACGCAGTATTTT. As protein: CASSTGLAGGTDTQYF. This rearrangement joins TRBV5-4 to TRBJ2-3; 13 bases are a match to TRBD2. The CDR3 runs 16 residues. CDR1 is SGHNT and CDR2 is YYREEE in the germline V gene (reference sequence). J was trimmed by 1 base and V by 4 bases; bases with no gene match: 3.

The V call is TRBV9, the J call TRBJ2-4, with 8 bases that match TRBD2. J was trimmed by 0 bases and V by 3 bases; bases with no gene match: 2. The germline V gene has CDR1 SGDLS and CDR2 YYNGEE. This CDR3 region has 15 residues. The CDR3 bases are TGTGCCAGCAGCGGAAGCGGGGGAGCCAAAAACATTCAGTACTTC. The encoded protein is CASSGSGGAKNIQYF.

This clonotype was seen repeatedly, ten times or more. The rearrangement links TRBV5-1 to TRBJ1-2; the D is unclear. Trimming left V 1 base short and J 7 bases short, with 11 bases between. This CDR3 has 13 residues. The germline CDR1 and CDR2 sequences are SGHRS and YFSETQ. The CDR3 here is CASSLMAEGGYTF. CDR3 DNA: TGCGCCAGCAGCTTGATGGCAGAAGGTGGCTACACCTTC. Full variable domain (missing parts from reference TRBV5-1 and TRBJ1-2): KAGVTQTPRYLIKTRGQQVTLSCSPISGHRSVSWYQQTPGQGLQFLFEYFSETQRNKGNFPGRFSGRQFSNSRSEMNVSTLELGDSALYLCASSLMAEGGYTFGSGTRLTVV.

The CDR3 spells CASSLGQGAHSPLHF. The CDR3 nucleotides read TGTGCCAGCAGCTTAGGACAGGGGGCGCATTCACCCCTCCACTTT. The chain employs TRBV7-6 and TRBJ1-6; 10 bases line up with TRBD1. From germline, CDR1 is SGHVS and CDR2 FNYEAQ. The V segment lost 1 base and the J segment 8 bases; nucleotides outside the gene matches: 2. The CDR3 extends over 15 amino acids.

This clonotype came up a few times. V usage is TRBV6-6 and J usage is TRBJ2-2; 8 nucleotides match TRBD1. Germline V CDR1 and CDR2: MNHNY, SVGAGI (reference sequence). The CDR3 spans 14 residues. The J segment lost 7 bases and the V segment lost 5 bases, leaving 6 bases of the junction unmatched. The chain's CDR3 is CASSQTGESGELFF. In nucleotides, the CDR3 is TGTGCCAGCAGTCAGACAGGGGAAAGCGGGGAGCTGTTTTTT.

This clonotype was seen a few times. The chain has TRBV10-3 and TRBJ1-6; TRBD1 agrees at 9 bases. This CDR3 contains 16 residues. V lost 0 bases, J lost 6 bases, and 3 bases stayed unmatched. The germline gives CDR1 ENHRY, CDR2 SYGVKD. The CDR3 loop reads CAISESTGGGNSPLHF. The DNA for the CDR3 is TGTGCCATCAGTGAGTCGACAGGGGGAGGTAATTCACCCCTCCACTTT.

This clonotype was counted between two and nine times. The chain employs TRBV2 and TRBJ2-3, with 12 bases that match TRBD2. V lost 7 bases and J lost 0; bases outside the gene matches: 5. Germline V gene sequence: CDR1 SNHLY, CDR2 FYNNEI. The CDR3 runs 16 residues. This CDR3 reads CASNSLAGGSTDTQYF. CDR3 nucleotide sequence: TGTGCCAGCAACAGTCTAGCGGGGGGGAGCACAGATACGCAGTATTTT.

This clonotype was picked up many times. Here the CDR3 DNA reads TGTGCCAGCAGCTATGGGGGGGGAATGAACACCGGGGAGCTGTTTTTT. Translation: CASSYGGGMNTGELFF. The chain combines TRBV7-6 with TRBJ2-2, with 7 nucleotides matching TRBD2. This CDR3 comprises 16 residues. The V gene end was trimmed by 4 bases and the J gene end by 1 base; junction bases not matched to a gene: 6. Germline V lookup: CDR1 SGHVS, CDR2 FNYEAQ.

The chain is built from TRBV7-3 and TRBJ1-3; 10 bases are a match to TRBD1. Trimming at V came to 5 bases and at J to 0 bases, leaving 10 bases not matched to a gene. This CDR3 is built from 18 residues. The germline V gene has CDR1 SGHTA and CDR2 FQGTGA. In DNA, the CDR3 is TGTGCCAGCAGCCCAGGAGGGACAGGGGCCCTCTCTGGAAACACCATATATTTT. It encodes CASSPGGTGALSGNTIYF.

The chain has TRBV5-1 and TRBJ2-3; tentatively, D is TRBD2 (6 bases). This CDR3 is built from 15 residues. With 0 bases removed from V and 5 bases from J, the gap between germline ends came to 13 bases. The germline gives CDR1 SGHRS, CDR2 YFSETQ. This chain's CDR3 is CASSLGVLGGDTQYF. DNA for the CDR3: TGCGCCAGCAGCTTGGGAGTCCTCGGGGGAGATACGCAGTATTTT.

The chain joins TRBV6-2 or TRBV6-3 to TRBJ1-6, with 7 bases aligning to TRBD1. The germline gives CDR1 MNHEY, CDR2 SVGEGT. The CDR3 covers 15 residues. Trimming removed 4 bases from V and 10 bases from J; junction bases left unmatched: 10. CDR3 sequence reads: CASSSLDRERSPLHF. CDR3 DNA sequence: TGTGCCAGCAGTTCCCTCGACAGGGAGAGGTCACCCCTCCACTTT.

The chain uses TRBV10-3 and TRBJ2-7; 8 nucleotides agree with TRBD2. The length of the CDR3 is 13 residues. J was trimmed by 5 bases and V by 10 bases; bases with no gene match: 10. Germline CDR1 reads ENHRY; CDR2 reads SYGVKD. The CDR3 coding sequence is TGTGCCACCAGCCGCGGGGGGAGCGACGAGCAGTACGTC. This codes for CATSRGGSDEQYV.

The CDR3 protein is CSARVTGSTDTQYF. The CDR3 nucleotides are TGCAGTGCTAGAGTGACAGGGAGCACAGATACGCAGTATTTT. The chain combines TRBV20-1 with TRBJ2-3, with 7 bases identical to TRBD1. V gave up 1 base and J gave up 0 bases; unmatched junction bases: 1. The CDR3 runs 14 residues. CDR1 and CDR2 from the germline V gene are DFQATT and SNEGSKA (reference sequence).

This clonotype was recorded at least ten times. CDR3: CASSETSTGELFF. In nucleotides, the CDR3 is TGTGCCAGCAGTGAGACTAGCACCGGGGAGCTGTTTTTT. The V call is TRBV6-4, the J call TRBJ2-2; D possibly corresponds to TRBD2 (6 bases). This CDR3 has 13 amino acids. Germline values: CDR1 MRHNA, CDR2 SNTAGT. V lost 3 bases and J lost 4, with 6 bases in between.

The chain uses TRBV12-3 or TRBV12-4 and TRBJ2-7; D may be TRBD2 (5 bases). Between the trimmed V and J ends, which lost 6 bases and 6 bases, there was a span of 15 bases. The CDR3 covers 13 residues. CDR3 region: CASSRGLWGEQYF. The CDR3 DNA follows: TGTGCCAGCAGCCGAGGACTGTGGGGCGAGCAGTACTTC.

This chain joins TRBV5-1 and TRBJ2-1; D is possibly TRBD1 or TRBD2 (6 bases each). Trimming took 2 bases from V and 2 from J, leaving 14 bases between them. CDR1 is SGHRS and CDR2 is YFSETQ in the germline V gene. This CDR3 is 16 amino acids long. The CDR3 DNA follows: TGCGCCAGCAGCTTCGGAGGGGGGTCAACCTACAATGAGCAGTTCTTC. Translated, it gives CASSFGGGSTYNEQFF.

The table lists this clonotype with a few counts. The chain is built from TRBV6-5 and TRBJ2-3; D uncertain. Germline V lookup: CDR1 MNHEY, CDR2 SVGAGI. The CDR3 covers 16 residues. The V end lost 0 bases, the J end lost 4 bases, and 14 bases lay between the germline ends. CDR3 loop: CASSYSRRPSADTQYF. DNA of the CDR3: TGTGCCAGCAGTTACTCGCGGCGGCCCTCCGCAGATACGCAGTATTTT.

Ten or more counts support this clonotype. The chain recombines TRBV5-5 with TRBJ1-1; 10 nucleotides line up with TRBD1. Germline lookup yields CDR1 SGHKS and CDR2 YYEKEE (reference sequence). V lost 3 bases to trimming and J lost 3 bases; unmatched junction nucleotides: 8. The length of the CDR3 is 16 residues. DNA of the CDR3: TGTGCCAGCAGCTACGGACAGGGGGTCGGTTACACTGAAGCTTTCTTT. It is translated as CASSYGQGVGYTEAFF.

The chain carries TRBV2 and TRBJ1-5; 9 bases align to TRBD1. CDR3 length: 15 amino acids. CDR1 and CDR2 (germline): SNHLY, FYNNEI. The trim removed 6 bases at V and 5 bases at J, leaving 8 bases unmatched. CDR3 region: CASSEQGARDQPQHF. DNA of the CDR3: TGTGCCAGCAGCGAACAGGGGGCGCGTGATCAGCCCCAGCATTTT.

The table lists this clonotype with a few counts. This chain connects TRBV20-1 to TRBJ1-6; D uncertain. Trimming took 1 base from V and 6 from J, leaving 7 bases between them. The CDR3 loop spans 13 amino acids. Germline-derived CDR1 and CDR2 are DFQATT and SNEGSKA (reference sequence). The CDR3 region is CSARGDGNSPLHF. The CDR3 DNA reads as TGCAGTGCTAGAGGAGACGGTAATTCACCCCTCCACTTT.

This chain links TRBV29-1 with TRBJ2-1; no clear D gene. CDR1 is SQVTM, CDR2 ANQGSEA, per germline. The CDR3 length is 12 residues. Trimming took 5 bases from V and 3 from J, leaving 8 bases between them. The CDR3 protein is CSVRGGYNEQFF. CDR3 nucleotide sequence: TGCAGCGTTCGAGGTGGCTACAATGAGCAGTTCTTC.

The V call is TRBV20-1, the J call TRBJ2-3; 9 bases are shared with TRBD1. CDR1 is DFQATT, CDR2 SNEGSKA, per germline (reference sequence). V gave up 4 bases and J gave up 5 bases; unmatched junction bases: 7. The CDR3 has 14 amino acids. The CDR3 spells CSATVPGQGDTQYF. The CDR3 DNA sequence: TGCAGTGCTACCGTCCCGGGACAGGGAGATACGCAGTATTTT.

J is TRBJ1-6 and V is TRBV12-3 or TRBV12-4; D is undetermined. CDR3 length equals 14 residues. V lost 5 bases and J lost 0, with 5 bases in between. The CDR3 region is CASSGSSYNSPLHF. The CDR3 DNA sequence: TGTGCCAGCAGTGGAAGCTCCTATAATTCACCCCTCCACTTT.

The chain recombines TRBV6-6 with TRBJ1-6, with a tentative D call TRBD1 (6 bases). V lost 8 bases, J lost 4 bases, and 12 bases lay in between. CDR3 length: 14 residues. Per the germline V gene, CDR1 is MNHNY and CDR2 is SVGAGI (reference sequence). As DNA, the CDR3 is TGTGCCAGCGTCGGGGGCGCGTATAATTCACCCCTCCACTTT. Translating gives CASVGGAYNSPLHF.

The CDR3: CAISSLTGRGGPQHF. CDR3 nucleotide sequence: TGTGCCATCAGTTCCTTGACAGGCCGCGGGGGGCCCCAGCATTTT. The chain uses TRBV10-3 and TRBJ1-5, with D possibly TRBD1 on 6 matching bases. Germline V gives CDR1 ENHRY, CDR2 SYGVKD. Trimming shortened V by 5 bases and J by 9 bases, and 20 bases separated the two germline ends. The CDR3 is made up of 15 amino acids.

This clonotype is medium-sized in the sample. The rearrangement links TRBV6-6 to TRBJ2-5; 8 bases agree with TRBD1. CDR1 and CDR2 (germline): MNHNY, SVGAGI (reference sequence). The ends lost 5 bases at V and 9 bases at J; junction bases unmatched: 5. CDR3 size: 12 residues. The CDR3 loop reads CASSAGGGSQYF. The DNA for the CDR3 is TGTGCCAGCAGTGCAGGGGGCGGGTCCCAGTACTTC.

The chain is built from TRBV6-6 and TRBJ1-4; D uncertain. V was trimmed by 2 bases and J by 0 bases, leaving 16 bases between them. This CDR3 region has 18 residues. Germline CDR1 and CDR2: MNHNY and SVGAGI (reference sequence). The CDR3 reads CASSYGVQGIATNEKLFF. CDR3 bases: TGTGCCAGCAGTTACGGGGTTCAAGGGATCGCAACTAATGAAAAACTGTTTTTT.

This clonotype was picked up a small number of times. V usage is TRBV4-2 and J usage is TRBJ1-1; D is uncertain. There are 12 residues in the CDR3. With 5 bases removed from V and 9 bases from J, the gap between germline ends came to 13 bases. Germline V gene lookup returns CDR1 LGHNA and CDR2 YNFKEQ. The CDR3 sequence is CASSEGQLKAFF. CDR3 nucleotides: TGTGCCAGCAGCGAAGGGCAATTGAAAGCTTTCTTT.